What follows are 30 T cell receptor beta chains derived from one specimen sequenced in a study of cytomegalovirus exposure and HLA in healthy donors. Sequencing used immunoSEQ multiplex PCR; TCRdb keeps in-frame clones, though not all of them. The table shows hundreds of thousands of clones, with roughly nine tenths occurring only once. The specimen was PBMCs. These receptors were obtained from a man between 18 and 35 years old in good health and CMV-seropositive.

The rearrangement uses TRBV5-4 and TRBJ2-3; 12 bases agree with TRBD2. This CDR3 comprises 16 residues. With V trimmed by 4 bases and J by 3 bases, 6 bases remained unmatched. Per the germline V gene, CDR1 is SGHNT and CDR2 is YYREEE (reference sequence). CDR3 nucleotides: TGTGCCAGCAGCGCCGGACTAGCGGGAATAACAGATACGCAGTATTTT. Translated, it gives CASSAGLAGITDTQYF.

The rearrangement links TRBV2 to TRBJ2-7; TRBD2 matches 14 bases. CDR3 length: 16 amino acids. CDR1 is SNHLY, CDR2 FYNNEI, per germline. V lost 1 base to trimming and J lost 2 bases; unmatched junction nucleotides: 1. DNA of the CDR3: TGTGCCAGCAGTGAAGGACTAGCGGGAGGGGCCTACGAGCAGTACTTC. Translating it yields CASSEGLAGGAYEQYF.

The rearrangement joins TRBV4-3 to TRBJ1-1; maybe TRBD1 (5 bases). This CDR3 is built from 14 residues. The germline gives CDR1 LGHNA, CDR2 YSLEER. V lost 5 bases and J 3 bases, leaving 13 bases between the germline ends. This chain's CDR3 is CASSSGGYDTEAFF. The CDR3 nucleotides are TGCGCCAGCAGCTCGGGGGGTTATGACACTGAAGCTTTCTTT.

The genes are TRBV5-1 and TRBJ2-5; D not resolved. The ends were cut back, 7 bases at V and 2 bases at J, with 12 bases in the middle. Germline lookup yields CDR1 SGHRS and CDR2 YFSETQ. This CDR3 has 13 amino acids. The CDR3 DNA reads TGCGCCAGCGGCGCAGGAATTCAAGAGACCCAGTACTTC. It translates to CASGAGIQETQYF.

The V gene is TRBV30, the J gene TRBJ1-1; 10 nucleotides line up with TRBD1. Germline V CDR1 and CDR2: GTSNPN, SVGIG (reference sequence). After removal of 4 bases from V and 1 base from J, the junction contained 6 bases not matched to a gene. The length of the CDR3 is 15 residues. This CDR3 reads CAWNEGTGANTEAFF. CDR3 in DNA: TGTGCCTGGAATGAGGGGACAGGGGCGAACACTGAAGCTTTCTTT.

The CDR3 region is CASSAESGGLAKNIQYF. The CDR3 nucleotides read TGTGCCAGCAGCGCCGAGTCAGGGGGCTTAGCCAAAAACATTCAGTACTTC. This chain joins TRBV7-2 and TRBJ2-4; 8 bases agree with TRBD1. The CDR3 consists of 17 residues. Trimming cost V 5 bases and J 0 bases; bases outside gene matches: 9. CDR1 SGHTA and CDR2 FQGNSA come from the germline V gene.

J is TRBJ1-1 and V is TRBV4-3, with D possibly being TRBD1 (6 bases). With 1 base removed from V and 1 base from J, the gap between germline ends came to 13 bases. This CDR3 contains 16 residues. Germline loops: CDR1 LGHNA, CDR2 YSLEER. The CDR3 loop is CASSQVRGGRNTEAFF. The CDR3 region has the DNA TGCGCCAGCAGCCAAGTCCGGGGGGGGCGGAACACTGAAGCTTTCTTT.

This chain connects TRBV18 to TRBJ1-2; 12 bases are a match to TRBD1. The germline CDR1 and CDR2 sequences are KGHSH and LQKENI. This CDR3 comprises 15 residues. The junction had 6 bases not matched to a gene; V was cut back by 3 bases and J by 7 bases. CDR3 sequence: CASSPPGQGAFGYTF. The CDR3 DNA reads TGTGCCAGCTCACCGCCGGGACAGGGGGCTTTTGGCTACACCTTC.

The chain couples TRBV11-2 to TRBJ2-7; D remains unclear. The germline V gene encodes CDR1 SGHAT and CDR2 FQNNGV. The CDR3 length is 12 residues. The V end was cut by 2 bases, the J end by 6 bases, with 8 bases between. Here the CDR3 DNA reads TGTGCCAGCAGCTTAACAATGACCGAGCAGTACTTC. This translates into CASSLTMTEQYF.

Worth noting for this clone: Other DNA sequences of this sample code for an identical CDR3. The chain recombines TRBV5-1 with TRBJ2-3; D call uncertain. Trimming left V 5 bases short and J 2 bases short, with 9 bases between. Germline assignment: CDR1 SGHRS and CDR2 YFSETQ. CDR3 length: 13 amino acids. CDR3 sequence (DNA): TGCGCCAGCAGTAGTCTCCCCACAGATACGCAGTATTTT. Protein: CASSSLPTDTQYF.

This chain links TRBV5-1 with TRBJ2-7; D may correspond to TRBD1 or TRBD2 (6 bases each). This CDR3 has 13 amino acids. V was pared by 1 base and J by 5 bases, with 10 bases between. The germline gives CDR1 SGHRS, CDR2 YFSETQ. Here the CDR3 DNA reads TGCGCCAGCAGCTTGAACAGGGAGGACGAGCAGTACTTC. Amino acids: CASSLNREDEQYF.

The CDR3 DNA reads TGTGCCAGCAGCTTCGGGACAGGGAGCGGCGGGGAGCTGTTTTTT. This gives the protein CASSFGTGSGGELFF. V gene TRBV7-9 combines with J gene TRBJ2-2; TRBD1 aligns across 9 bases. CDR3 size: 15 residues. Germline V gene data show CDR1 as SEHNR and CDR2 as FQNEAQ (reference sequence). The J segment lost 7 bases and the V segment lost 3 bases, leaving 6 bases of the junction unmatched.

V gene TRBV4-1 combines with J gene TRBJ2-3; TRBD2 might be the D (7 bases). The CDR3 totals 17 residues. The germline gives CDR1 MGHRA, CDR2 YSYEKL. Trimming stripped 0 bases from V and 0 bases from J, with 13 bases between. Here the CDR3 reads CASSQDKAGQSTDTQYF. In DNA, the CDR3 is TGCGCCAGCAGCCAAGATAAAGCGGGACAAAGCACAGATACGCAGTATTTT.

The chain has TRBV29-1 and TRBJ1-2; D perhaps matches TRBD1 (6 bases). There are 12 residues in the CDR3. The V gene lost 5 bases and the J gene lost 4 bases, with 11 bases spanning the gap. CDR1 SQVTM and CDR2 ANQGSEA come from the germline V gene. This chain's CDR3 is CSVQEGGYGYTF. CDR3 DNA sequence: TGCAGCGTTCAGGAGGGGGGCTATGGCTACACCTTC.

The chain employs TRBV7-9 and TRBJ1-1, with D perhaps matching TRBD1 (5 bases). In germline, CDR1 is SEHNR, CDR2 FQNEAQ (reference sequence). V was pared by 1 base and J by 0 bases, with 12 bases between. The CDR3 consists of 16 residues. The CDR3 sequence is CASSLGGYAMNTEAFF. In nucleotides, the CDR3 is TGTGCCAGCAGCTTAGGGGGGTATGCAATGAACACTGAAGCTTTCTTT.

The table lists this clone with a few counts. This chain links TRBV2 with TRBJ2-1; D is undetermined. The CDR3 extends over 15 amino acids. V was pared by 2 bases and J by 4 bases, with 12 bases between. Germline V CDR1 and CDR2: SNHLY, FYNNEI. The chain's CDR3 is CASSEHIHLYNEQFF. The CDR3 nucleotides read TGTGCCAGCAGTGAACACATCCACTTGTACAATGAGCAGTTCTTC.

This chain joins TRBV29-1 and TRBJ2-2; D is possibly TRBD2 (6 bases). V was clipped by 2 bases and J by 4 bases, with 14 bases between them. The CDR3 contains 15 residues. Per the germline V gene, CDR1 is SQVTM and CDR2 is ANQGSEA. The CDR3 DNA reads TGCAGCGTTGAATTGGGGGGTCGGGCCACCGGGGAGCTGTTTTTT. As protein: CSVELGGRATGELFF.

The chain joins TRBV7-6 to TRBJ2-7; TRBD2 matches at 9 bases. The CDR3 extends over 17 amino acids. The V segment lost 0 bases and the J segment 1 base; nucleotides outside the gene matches: 7. Germline loops: CDR1 SGHVS, CDR2 FNYEAQ. The CDR3 here is CASSLAWPSGISYEQYF. CDR3 sequence (DNA): TGTGCCAGCAGCTTAGCGTGGCCTAGCGGGATATCCTACGAGCAGTACTTC.

The chain recombines TRBV5-6 with TRBJ1-2; TRBD1 matches 7 bases. Looked up from germline, CDR1 is SGHDT and CDR2 is YYEEEE. Germline trimming cut 2 bases from V and 13 bases from J; bases unmatched to any gene: 11. The CDR3 spans 13 residues. DNA for the CDR3: TGTGCCAGCAGCTTATACACAGGGGAATTTGGCACCTTC. It encodes CASSLYTGEFGTF.

V and J are TRBV7-9 and TRBJ2-5; 15 nucleotides match TRBD2. This CDR3 comprises 17 residues. Looked up from germline, CDR1 is SEHNR and CDR2 is FQNEAQ (reference sequence). The junction had 8 bases not matched to a gene; V was cut back by 5 bases and J by 4 bases. DNA for the CDR3: TGTGCCAGCAGCCCCTGGACTAGCGGGAGGGGTCGAGAGACCCAGTACTTC. Translating gives CASSPWTSGRGRETQYF.

The J gene is TRBJ1-4, the V gene TRBV27; no definite D call. Trimming pared 8 bases from V and 8 bases from J, leaving 12 bases between. This CDR3 is 12 amino acids long. CDR1 and CDR2 (germline): MNHEY, SMNVEV (reference sequence). CDR3 residues: CASLASREKLFF. The CDR3 bases are TGTGCCAGCCTCGCCTCGAGGGAAAAACTGTTTTTT.

This chain connects TRBV7-2 to TRBJ1-1; D is possibly TRBD1 (6 bases). V dropped 5 bases and J dropped 4 bases, with 8 bases sitting between them. Germline CDR1 and CDR2: SGHTA and FQGNSA. This CDR3 comprises 12 residues. The chain's CDR3 is CASSQGLTEAFF. For the CDR3, the DNA is TGTGCCAGCAGCCAGGGGCTCACTGAAGCTTTCTTT.

J is TRBJ1-2 and V is TRBV11-2; 8 bases match TRBD1. From germline, CDR1 is SGHAT and CDR2 FQNNGV. CDR3 length equals 15 residues. V lost 4 bases to trimming and J lost 4 bases; unmatched junction nucleotides: 8. The CDR3 loop reads CASSSVTGGIYGYTF. The DNA of the CDR3 is TGTGCCAGCAGCTCTGTCACAGGGGGAATCTATGGCTACACCTTC.

This chain connects TRBV28 to TRBJ2-7; tentatively, D is TRBD2 (6 bases). This CDR3 comprises 13 residues. CDR1 MDHEN and CDR2 SYDVKM come from the germline V gene. V was shortened by 2 bases and J by 3 bases, with 8 bases between the two germline ends. In DNA, the CDR3 is TGTGCCAGCAGTTTACGGGACTTCTACGAGCAGTACTTC. This gives the protein CASSLRDFYEQYF.

A single count supports this clone. CDR3 sequence (DNA): TGTGCCATCAGTGTTTCCCCCAGGGAACAAGAGACCCAGTACTTC. Translating it yields CAISVSPREQETQYF. The rearrangement links TRBV10-3 to TRBJ2-5, with D perhaps matching TRBD1 (5 bases). CDR3 size: 15 residues. The V end lost 4 bases, the J end lost 2 bases, and 14 bases lay between the germline ends. The germline V gene has CDR1 ENHRY and CDR2 SYGVKD.

About this clone: At one end the junction does not follow the germline gene, possibly because of a read error. The rearrangement joins TRBV6-1 to TRBJ1-3; the D gene is possibly TRBD1 (6 bases). CDR3 length: 13 residues. The germline gives CDR1 MNHNS, CDR2 SASEGT. In DNA, the CDR3 is TGCGGGGGGGCAGGCTTCTCTGGAAACACCATATATTTT. Its translation is CGGAGFSGNTIYF.

The V gene is TRBV27, the J gene TRBJ2-4; no reliable D call. V gave up 5 bases and J gave up 10 bases, with 18 bases separating them. Germline V gives CDR1 MNHEY, CDR2 SMNVEV (reference sequence). The CDR3 is made up of 14 amino acids. The DNA for the CDR3 is TGTGCCAGCAGTCGGTTACAAGCTTTGGGGATTCAGTACTTC. Protein product: CASSRLQALGIQYF.

The rearrangement links TRBV25-1 to TRBJ2-1; 7 positions match TRBD2. The CDR3 has 14 amino acids. V shed 7 bases and J 4 bases; nucleotides not matched to a gene: 7. The germline gives CDR1 MGHDK, CDR2 SYGVNS. The CDR3 is CASTGRGWYNEQFF. For the CDR3, the DNA is TGTGCCAGCACCGGGCGGGGGTGGTACAATGAGCAGTTCTTC.

This chain's CDR3 is CASSLLASGELFF. The CDR3 nucleotides read TGTGCCAGCAGCCTCCTAGCATCCGGGGAGCTGTTTTTT. This rearrangement joins TRBV2 to TRBJ2-2; D is perhaps TRBD2 (5 bases). Trimming cost V 6 bases and J 6 bases, with 11 bases left between them. The germline V gene has CDR1 SNHLY and CDR2 FYNNEI. The CDR3 is made up of 13 amino acids.

This chain connects TRBV19 to TRBJ1-2; D might be TRBD1 (6 bases). Per the germline V gene, CDR1 is LNHDA and CDR2 is SQIVND (reference sequence). Trimming took 5 bases from V and 6 from J, leaving 16 bases between them. This CDR3 region has 14 residues. CDR3 region: CASSSQGLFHGYTF. CDR3 DNA: TGTGCCAGTAGTTCACAGGGTCTTTTTCATGGCTACACCTTC.